This T cell receptor beta chain was identified during a study of PD-L1 blockade in urothelial cancer. The wider study: Males with urothelial cancer arising in the bladder constituted about 90% of the roughly 30 patients. Blood was tested 3 weeks (second dose) and 6 weeks into treatment.

Time point defined: pretreatment peripheral blood. The V segment lost 6 bases and the J segment 7 bases; nucleotides outside the gene matches: 7. The CDR3 runs to 15 residues. The germline V gene encodes CDR1 MNHEY and CDR2 SMNVEV (reference sequence). PCRs were each spiked with synthetic TCR analog templates. TCRdb keeps only in-frame clones here, not all; method: immunoSEQ multiplex PCR. Counted here are 70,000 or so clones, about 90% occurring once; the ten biggest clones make up approximately 4.5%. This material consisted of PBMCs, taken around atezolizumab (anti-PD-L1) treatment. This TCR derives from a man aged 70-80 years with urothelial cancer. The chain is built from TRBV27 and TRBJ2-5; 14 positions agree with TRBD2. The CDR3 nucleotides read TGTGCCAGCAGCCAGGGACTAGCGGGAGCGGGGACCCAGTACTTC. It yields the protein CASSQGLAGAGTQYF.